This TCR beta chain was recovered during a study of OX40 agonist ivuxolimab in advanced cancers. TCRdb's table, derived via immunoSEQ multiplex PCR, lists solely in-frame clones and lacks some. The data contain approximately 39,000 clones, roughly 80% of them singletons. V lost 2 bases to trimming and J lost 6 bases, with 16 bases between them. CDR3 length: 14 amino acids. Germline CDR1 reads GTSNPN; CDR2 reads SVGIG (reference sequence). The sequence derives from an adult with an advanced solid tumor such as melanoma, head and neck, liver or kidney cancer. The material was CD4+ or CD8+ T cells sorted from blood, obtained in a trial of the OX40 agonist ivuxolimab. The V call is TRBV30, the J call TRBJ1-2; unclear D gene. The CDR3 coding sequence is TGTGCCTGGAGTCCAAATCTGGGAATGAATGGCTACACCTTC. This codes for CAWSPNLGMNGYTF.